The rows below give T cell receptor beta chains drawn from one sample of a study of post-analysis software for immune sequencing data. MiXCR was run by TCRdb on the PCR reads, yielding one entry per CDR3 protein. The table records hundreds of thousands of distinct CDR3 sequences, less than 45% of them present only once. Sequences were obtained from blood. These receptors all stem from a girl aged 10-17 years with multiple sclerosis. Each CDR3 is given with its conserved first and last residue. Each record gives: J gene, V gene, D gene, clone size, CDR3 length, CDR3 protein, CDR3 DNA. A D gene is named only where the DNA matches it firmly. Not every row has a clone size; where given, it reads once, few, many or a size class.

>TRBJ2-5|TRBV25-1|-|once|12
CASSPVPGAQYF
TGTGCCAGCAGTCCCGTGCCGGGGGCCCAGTACTTC
>TRBJ1-4|TRBV29-1|-|-|14
CSGANRGAYEKLFF
TGCAGCGGCGCGAATCGGGGAGCTTACGAAAAACTGTTTTTT
>TRBJ2-7|TRBV5-1|TRBD2|-|20
CASSREPGTSGYSNTYEQYF
TGCGCCAGCAGCCGGGAACCCGGGACTAGCGGATACTCCAATACCTACGAGCAGTACTTC
>TRBJ1-6|TRBV20-1|TRBD1|-|16
CSASLVSGQGLLPLHF
TGCAGTGCTTCATTGGTTTCGGGACAGGGGTTGCTACCCCTCCACTTT
>TRBJ2-5|TRBV24-1|TRBD1|-|15
CATSDRDRGRNEQYF
TGTGCCACCAGCGACCGGGACAGGGGACGAAATGAGCAGTACTTC
>TRBJ2-1|TRBV5-1|TRBD2|-|16
CASTIAGGWSYNEQFF
TGCGCCAGCACAATAGCGGGAGGGTGGTCCTACAATGAGCAGTTCTTC
>TRBJ2-7|TRBV7-2|-|few|13
CASRSSAAREQYF
TGTGCCAGCAGATCCTCCGCCGCTCGGGAGCAGTACTTC
>TRBJ2-5|TRBV20-1|TRBD1|-|10
CSAKGQGPYF
TGCAGTGCTAAGGGACAGGGGCCGTACTTC
>TRBJ1-4|TRBV7-9|TRBD1|-|15
CASSILTGQDEKLFF
TGTGCCAGCAGCATTTTAACGGGACAGGACGAAAAACTGTTTTTT
>TRBJ2-7|TRBV28|-|-|13
CASSLVPYYEQYF
TGTGCCAGCAGTTTGGTCCCTTATTACGAGCAGTACTTC
>TRBJ2-1|TRBV27|TRBD2|-|15
CASSTSGRGGGEQFF
TGTGCCAGCAGTACTAGCGGGAGAGGGGGGGGTGAGCAGTTCTTC
>TRBJ1-4|TRBV5-1|-|few|15
CASSQIGSGDEKLFF
TGCGCCAGCAGCCAAATAGGTTCGGGTGATGAAAAACTGTTTTTT
>TRBJ2-3|TRBV4-1|-|-|16
CASSQEGAQNTDMQYF
TGCGCCAGCAGCCAAGAAGGAGCGCAAAACACAGATATGCAGTATTTT
>TRBJ2-7|TRBV4-1|TRBD2|-|18
CASSQEGSGGPGNYEQYF
TGCGCCAGCAGCCAAGAGGGGTCGGGAGGGCCTGGGAACTACGAGCAGTACTTC
>TRBJ1-2|TRBV12-3/TRBV12-4|TRBD1|few|16
CASSSAYLTGARGYTF
TGTGCCAGCAGCTCTGCATACTTAACAGGGGCGCGCGGCTACACCTTC
>TRBJ1-4|TRBV7-6|TRBD1|-|16
CASSSQGGGMDEKLFF
TGTGCCAGCAGCTCCCAGGGGGGGGGCATGGATGAAAAACTGTTTTTT
>TRBJ2-1|TRBV20-1|TRBD2|-|15
CSARNLAGAPHEQFF
TGCAGTGCTAGAAACCTAGCGGGAGCTCCCCATGAGCAGTTCTTC
>TRBJ1-4|TRBV28|-|few|14
CASSLSLINEKLFF
TGTGCCAGCAGTTTATCACTAATTAATGAAAAACTGTTTTTT
>TRBJ2-7|TRBV28|-|once|13
CASSGVGRNEQYF
TGTGCCAGCAGTGGGGTGGGGCGGAACGAGCAGTACTTC
>TRBJ2-3|TRBV29-1|-|-|15
CGVETPGIHLDTQYF
TGCGGCGTTGAAACCCCAGGGATTCATCTAGATACGCAGTATTTT
>TRBJ2-4|TRBV25-1|-|-|11
CASSVGGVQYF
TGTGCCAGCAGTGTTGGGGGCGTACAGTACTTC
>TRBJ2-7|TRBV20-1|TRBD1|-|18
CSAPALFPGQGIREAQYF
TGCAGTGCCCCTGCCCTTTTTCCGGGACAGGGGATAAGAGAGGCCCAGTACTTC
>TRBJ1-4|TRBV29-1|-|-|13
CSGTLGTNEKLFF
TGCAGCGGGACCCTCGGGACTAATGAAAAACTGTTTTTT
>TRBJ1-5|TRBV5-1|TRBD1|-|15
CASSLNEGAGRPQHF
TGCGCCAGCAGCTTGAATGAGGGGGCGGGTCGGCCCCAGCATTTT
>TRBJ1-2|TRBV9|-|-|17
CASSVKAAGVSNYGYTF
TGTGCCAGCAGCGTAAAGGCGGCCGGGGTATCTAACTATGGCTACACCTTC
>TRBJ2-7|TRBV20-1|TRBD1|few|12
CSCEQGSYEQYF
TGCAGTTGCGAACAGGGGTCCTACGAGCAGTACTTC
>TRBJ2-7|TRBV11-2|-|-|15
CASTPTTGSSYEQYF
TGTGCCAGCACCCCGACGACAGGCAGCTCCTACGAGCAGTACTTC
>TRBJ1-1|TRBV20-1|TRBD1|-|15
CSASPGGTANSEAFF
TGCAGTGCTAGTCCTGGCGGGACAGCGAACTCTGAAGCTTTCTTT
>TRBJ2-1|TRBV4-3|-|few|18
CASSQVGFGADQYNEQFF
TGCGCCAGCAGCCAAGTAGGGTTCGGGGCGGACCAATACAATGAGCAGTTCTTC